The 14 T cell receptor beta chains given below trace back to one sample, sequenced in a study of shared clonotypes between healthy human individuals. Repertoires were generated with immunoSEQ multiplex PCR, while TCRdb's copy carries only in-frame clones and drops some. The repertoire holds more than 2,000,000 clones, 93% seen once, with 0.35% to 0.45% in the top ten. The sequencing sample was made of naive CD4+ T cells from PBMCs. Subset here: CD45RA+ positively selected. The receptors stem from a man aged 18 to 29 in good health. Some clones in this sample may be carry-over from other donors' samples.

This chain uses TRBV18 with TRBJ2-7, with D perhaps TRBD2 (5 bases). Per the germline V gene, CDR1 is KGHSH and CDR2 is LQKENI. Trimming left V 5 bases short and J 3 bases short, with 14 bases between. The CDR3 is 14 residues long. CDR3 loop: CASSVSAGVYEQYF. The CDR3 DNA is TGTGCCAGCTCAGTTTCCGCCGGGGTCTACGAGCAGTACTTC. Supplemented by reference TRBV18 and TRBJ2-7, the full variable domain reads NAGVMQNPRHLVRRRGQEARLRCSPMKGHSHVYWYRQLPEEGLKFMVYLQKENIIDESGMPKERFSAEFPKEGPSILRIQQVVRGDSAAYFCASSVSAGVYEQYFGPGTRLTVT.

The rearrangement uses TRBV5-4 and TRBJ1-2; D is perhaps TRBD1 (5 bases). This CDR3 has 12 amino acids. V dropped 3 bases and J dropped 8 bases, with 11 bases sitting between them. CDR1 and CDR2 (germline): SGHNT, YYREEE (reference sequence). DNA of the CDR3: TGTGCCAGCAGCTACTTGACAGACGGCTACACCTTC. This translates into CASSYLTDGYTF.

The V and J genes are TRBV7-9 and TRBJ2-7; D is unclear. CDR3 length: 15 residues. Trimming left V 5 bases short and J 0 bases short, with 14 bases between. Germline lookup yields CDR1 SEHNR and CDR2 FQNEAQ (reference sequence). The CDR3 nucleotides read TGTGCCAGCAGCCCCAGGACCGAGGACTCCTACGAGCAGTACTTC. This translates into CASSPRTEDSYEQYF.

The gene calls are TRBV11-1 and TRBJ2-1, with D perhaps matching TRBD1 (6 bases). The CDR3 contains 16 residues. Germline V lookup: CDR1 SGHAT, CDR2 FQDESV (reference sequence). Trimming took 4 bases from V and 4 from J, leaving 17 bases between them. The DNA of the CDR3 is TGTGCCAGCAGCTCTAGGGGGAACTGGCAGTACAATGAGCAGTTCTTC. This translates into CASSSRGNWQYNEQFF.

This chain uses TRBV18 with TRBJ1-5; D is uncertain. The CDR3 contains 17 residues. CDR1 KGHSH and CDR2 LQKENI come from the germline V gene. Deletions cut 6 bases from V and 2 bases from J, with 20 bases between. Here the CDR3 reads CASSVSPGKTGNQPQHF. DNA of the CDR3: TGTGCCAGCTCGGTAAGTCCCGGGAAGACGGGCAATCAGCCCCAGCATTTT.

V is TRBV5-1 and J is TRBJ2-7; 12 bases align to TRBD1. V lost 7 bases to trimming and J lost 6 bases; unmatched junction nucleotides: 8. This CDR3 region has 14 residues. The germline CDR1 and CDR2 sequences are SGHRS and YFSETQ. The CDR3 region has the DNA TGCGCCAGCGGAGCCGGGACAGGGGGCCTCGAGCAGTACTTC. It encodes CASGAGTGGLEQYF.

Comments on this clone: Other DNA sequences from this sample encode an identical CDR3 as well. The CDR3 nucleotides are TGCGCCAGCAGCCCGTGGACTAGCGGGAGCACAGATACGCAGTATTTT. Amino acid sequence: CASSPWTSGSTDTQYF. The rearrangement joins TRBV5-1 to TRBJ2-3; TRBD2 matches 11 bases. The germline V gene encodes CDR1 SGHRS and CDR2 YFSETQ. After removal of 4 bases from V and 0 bases from J, the junction contained 4 bases not matched to a gene. CDR3 length: 16 residues.

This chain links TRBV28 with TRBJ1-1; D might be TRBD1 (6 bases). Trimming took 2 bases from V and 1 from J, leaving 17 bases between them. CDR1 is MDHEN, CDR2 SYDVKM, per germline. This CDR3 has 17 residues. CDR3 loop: CASSLIGAGVGNTEAFF. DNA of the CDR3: TGTGCCAGCAGTTTAATAGGCGCAGGGGTGGGGAACACTGAAGCTTTCTTT. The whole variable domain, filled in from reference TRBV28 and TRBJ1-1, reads DVKVTQSSRYLVKRTGEKVFLECVQDMDHENMFWYRQDPGLGLRLIYFSYDVKMKEKGDIPEGYSVSREKKERFSLILESASTNQTSMYLCASSLIGAGVGNTEAFFGQGTRLTVV.

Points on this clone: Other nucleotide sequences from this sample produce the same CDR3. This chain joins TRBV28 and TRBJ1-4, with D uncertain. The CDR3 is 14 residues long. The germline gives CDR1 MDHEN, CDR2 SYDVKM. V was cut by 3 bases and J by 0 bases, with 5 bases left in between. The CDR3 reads CASSFRSTNEKLFF. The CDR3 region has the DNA TGTGCCAGCAGTTTTCGGTCAACTAATGAAAAACTGTTTTTT.

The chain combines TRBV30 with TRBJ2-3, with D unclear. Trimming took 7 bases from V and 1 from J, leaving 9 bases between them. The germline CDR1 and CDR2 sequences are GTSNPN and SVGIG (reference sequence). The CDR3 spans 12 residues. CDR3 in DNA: TGTGCCTCCGGACGGCGCACAGATACGCAGTATTTT. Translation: CASGRRTDTQYF.

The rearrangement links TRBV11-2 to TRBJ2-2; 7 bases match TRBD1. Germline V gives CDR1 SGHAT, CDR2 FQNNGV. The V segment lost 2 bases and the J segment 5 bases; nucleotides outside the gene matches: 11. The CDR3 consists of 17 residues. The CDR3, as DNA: TGTGCCAGCAGCTTACCAACACAGGGGAGACGGACCGGGGAGCTGTTTTTT. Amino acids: CASSLPTQGRRTGELFF.

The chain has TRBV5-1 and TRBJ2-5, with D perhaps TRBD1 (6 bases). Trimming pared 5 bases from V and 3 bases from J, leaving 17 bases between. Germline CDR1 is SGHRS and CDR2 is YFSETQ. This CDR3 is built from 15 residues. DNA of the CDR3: TGCGCCAGCAGTCAGGGGCAGGGCCTAAAAGAGACCCAGTACTTC. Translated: CASSQGQGLKETQYF. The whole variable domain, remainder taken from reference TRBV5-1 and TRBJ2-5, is KAGVTQTPRYLIKTRGQQVTLSCSPISGHRSVSWYQQTPGQGLQFLFEYFSETQRNKGNFPGRFSGRQFSNSRSEMNVSTLELGDSALYLCASSQGQGLKETQYFGPGTRLLVL.

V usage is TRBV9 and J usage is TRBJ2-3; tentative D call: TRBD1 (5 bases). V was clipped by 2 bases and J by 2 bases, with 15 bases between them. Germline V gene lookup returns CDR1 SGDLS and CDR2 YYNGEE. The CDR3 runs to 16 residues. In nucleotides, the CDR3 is TGTGCCAGCAGCGTCAGATCTACAGGAGTCACAGATACGCAGTATTTT. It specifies CASSVRSTGVTDTQYF.

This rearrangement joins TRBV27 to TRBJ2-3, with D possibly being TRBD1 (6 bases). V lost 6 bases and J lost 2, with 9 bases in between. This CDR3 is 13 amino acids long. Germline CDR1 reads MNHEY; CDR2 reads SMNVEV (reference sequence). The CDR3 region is CASSGQNTDTQYF. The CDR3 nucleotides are TGTGCCAGCAGCGGACAGAACACAGATACGCAGTATTTT.